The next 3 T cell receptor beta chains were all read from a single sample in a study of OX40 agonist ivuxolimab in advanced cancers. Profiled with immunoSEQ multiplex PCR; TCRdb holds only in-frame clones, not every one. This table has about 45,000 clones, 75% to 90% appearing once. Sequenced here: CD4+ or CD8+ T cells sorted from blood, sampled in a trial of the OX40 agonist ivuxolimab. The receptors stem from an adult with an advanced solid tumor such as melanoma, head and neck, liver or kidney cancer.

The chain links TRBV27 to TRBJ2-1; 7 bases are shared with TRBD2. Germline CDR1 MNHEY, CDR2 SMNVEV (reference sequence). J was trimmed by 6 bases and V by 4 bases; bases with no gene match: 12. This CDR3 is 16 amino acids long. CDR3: CASSYLNSGFINEQFF. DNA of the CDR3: TGTGCCAGCAGTTACCTCAATAGCGGGTTTATCAATGAGCAGTTCTTC.

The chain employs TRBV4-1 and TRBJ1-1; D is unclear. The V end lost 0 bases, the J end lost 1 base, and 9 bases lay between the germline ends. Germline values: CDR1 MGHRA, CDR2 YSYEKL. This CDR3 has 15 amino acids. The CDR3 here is CASSQDMAANTEAFF. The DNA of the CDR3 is TGCGCCAGCAGCCAAGATATGGCAGCGAACACTGAAGCTTTCTTT.

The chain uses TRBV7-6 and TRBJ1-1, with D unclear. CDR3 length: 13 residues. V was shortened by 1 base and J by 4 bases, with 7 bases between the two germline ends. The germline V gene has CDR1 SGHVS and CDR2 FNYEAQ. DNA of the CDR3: TGTGCCAGCAGCTTAGAACAGAGCACTGAAGCTTTCTTT. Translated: CASSLEQSTEAFF.